This T cell receptor (beta chain) originates from a study of T cells after yellow fever vaccination. V shed 3 bases and J 4 bases; nucleotides not matched to a gene: 12. Germline loops: CDR1 MGHRA, CDR2 YSYEKL. There are 17 residues in the CDR3. The study made its TCR cDNA through 5'RACE template switching. That step introduced a universal primer site along with UMIs. MiXCR, run by TCRdb on the 5' RACE reads, gives a single entry per CDR3 protein. Of about 74,000 distinct CDR3 sequences in the sample, more than 5.5% were seen once. This clonotype has more than one count but fewer than ten. Its matching antigen is unknown. General study points: Any FACS-sorted repertoire could hold abundant clonotypes that contaminate it from the bulk population. Clones from primary vaccination mostly reappeared after the booster (96% CD4, less than 90% CD8). The secondary response peaked faster, at day 5 versus 15, but was weaker.

The clonotype originates from a man between 18 and 29 years old who received the YFV17D yellow fever vaccine. V gene TRBV4-1 combines with J gene TRBJ1-5, with 7 bases fitting TRBD1. The sequenced sample was CD8+ T cells sorted from PBMCs, obtained around 5 days after the first yellow fever vaccination. The CDR3 coding sequence is TGCGCCAGCAGCCAGGACCCCGGGACAGCTCTAAATCAGCCCCAGCATTTT. It is translated as CASSQDPGTALNQPQHF.